This record looks at one T cell receptor beta chain sequence and its context. Its antigen is as yet unknown. A single record per CDR3 protein comes from TCRdb applying MiXCR to the 5' RACE reads. The sample lists a few hundred thousand distinct CDR3 sequences, 10% occurring once. This sample was included in a study of identical twins. General study points: Invariant T cells like MAIT and iNKT could partly confound the zero-insertion analyses. Instead of following the same donors, the conclusions were based on cross-sectional statistical analysis. Out-of-frame alpha sequences common to twins exhibited a surplus of low generation probability.

Germline assignment: CDR1 LNHNV and CDR2 YYDKDF (reference sequence). The CDR3 spans 15 residues. Losses at the gene ends were 4 bases for V and 7 bases for J; bases not matched to a gene: 12. The sequence came from a man over 45 in good health. J is TRBJ2-7 and V is TRBV15; 8 positions match TRBD1. The source material was memory T cells sorted from blood. CDR3 in amino acids: CATSTNGQGYPEQYF. The CDR3, as DNA: TGTGCCACCAGCACCAACGGACAGGGCTATCCGGAGCAGTACTTC.